Presented here are 26 T cell receptor beta chains from one specimen sequenced in a study of breast tumors, draining lymph nodes, adjacent tissues (dated by TCRdb to the mid-2010s). The library was built by means of multiplex PCR. The sample was run on an Illumina HiSeq 2000. The public sequencing data were trimmed at Q25 with fastp and processed into clonotypes with MiXCR by TCRdb, which kept only in-frame beta chains. Each entry is one CDR3 protein sequence, shown with its most common DNA and genes. In all, the sample holds roughly 120,000 distinct CDR3 sequences, and 15% to 20% of those were seen once. More than 3% of the sample is taken by the ten largest. Lymph node samples came from the axillary draining lymph nodes of breast cancer patients. Sequenced material: axillary lymph node tissue. Receptors originate from a female donor with breast cancer. Some clones in this sample may be carry-over from other donors' samples.

This clonotype was detected a few times. The CDR3 DNA sequence: TGTGCCAGCAGCAGGGGACTAGCGGGGGGCTTCTCCTACAATGAGCAGTTCTTC. It is translated as CASSRGLAGGFSYNEQFF. The chain uses TRBV5-4 and TRBJ2-1, with TRBD2 identical over 15 bases. Germline CDR1 SGHNT, CDR2 YYREEE (reference sequence). The CDR3 contains 18 residues. Trimming at V came to 4 bases and at J to 0 bases, leaving 5 bases not matched to a gene. Together with reference TRBV5-4 and TRBJ2-1, the CDR3 gives the full variable domain: ETGVTQSPTHLIKTRGQQVTLRCSSQSGHNTVSWYQQALGQGPQFIFQYYREEENGRGNFPPRFSGLQFPNYSSELNVNALELDDSALYLCASSRGLAGGFSYNEQFFGPGTRLTVL.

This clonotype was seen ten or more times. The CDR3 DNA sequence: TGCAGTGCTCTTAGGACTAGCGGAAACATTCAGTACTTC. It translates to CSALRTSGNIQYF. The J gene is TRBJ2-4, the V gene TRBV20-1, with 10 bases matching TRBD2. This CDR3 comprises 13 residues. V gave up 5 bases and J gave up 6 bases; unmatched junction bases: 4. Germline V gives CDR1 DFQATT, CDR2 SNEGSKA (reference sequence).

This clonotype was counted many times. The chain links TRBV6-1 to TRBJ2-1; 12 positions match TRBD2. Germline CDR1 MNHNS, CDR2 SASEGT. J lost 7 bases, V lost 3 bases, and 7 bases had no gene match. The CDR3 consists of 16 residues. The CDR3 region is CASSDPSGRAINEQFF. The CDR3 region has the DNA TGTGCCAGCAGTGACCCTAGCGGGAGGGCTATTAATGAGCAGTTCTTC.

This clonotype was counted ten times or more. The rearrangement joins TRBV7-9 to TRBJ1-5; D perhaps matches TRBD1 (6 bases). CDR1 is SEHNR and CDR2 is FQNEAQ in the germline V gene (reference sequence). V lost 5 bases to trimming and J lost 6 bases, with 17 bases between them. The CDR3 sequence is 15 residues long. The CDR3 sequence: CASSKDSILGQPQHF. In DNA form, the CDR3 reads TGTGCCAGCAGCAAGGACAGTATCCTAGGTCAGCCCCAGCATTTT.

The chain links TRBV20-1 to TRBJ1-1, with 7 bases lining up with TRBD1. J lost 0 bases, V lost 5 bases, and 3 bases had no gene match. The CDR3 length is 13 residues. The germline CDR1 and CDR2 sequences are DFQATT and SNEGSKA (reference sequence). CDR3 residues: CSAVQGMNTEAFF. As DNA, the CDR3 is TGCAGTGCTGTACAGGGGATGAACACTGAAGCTTTCTTT.

On this clonotype itself: This may be a read error: a much more frequent sequence differs by one nucleotide. The J gene is TRBJ2-1, the V gene TRBV5-1; D call uncertain. The ends were cut back, 3 bases at V and 5 bases at J, with 9 bases in the middle. Germline V gene data show CDR1 as SGHRS and CDR2 as YFSETQ. CDR3 length: 13 residues. CDR3: CASSSGGHNEQFF. The CDR3 DNA reads TGCGCCAGCAGCTCGGGCGGCCACAATGAGCAGTTCTTC. The complete variable domain, with remaining parts taken from reference TRBV5-1 and TRBJ2-1, reads KAGVTQTPRYLIKTRGQQVTLSCSPISGHRSVSWYQQTPGQGLQFLFEYFSETQRNKGNFPGRFSGRQFSNSRSEMNVSTLELGDSALYLCASSSGGHNEQFFGPGTRLTVL.

This clonotype was seen many times. The chain carries TRBV20-1 and TRBJ1-5; 11 nucleotides match TRBD1. After removal of 5 bases from V and 0 bases from J, the junction contained 9 bases not matched to a gene. Germline CDR1 DFQATT, CDR2 SNEGSKA (reference sequence). CDR3 length: 17 residues. Written as DNA, the CDR3 is TGCAGTGCTCACCGGGACAGGGGGGGATATAGCAATCAGCCCCAGCATTTT. This gives the protein CSAHRDRGGYSNQPQHF.

In regard to this clonotype: This sequence may be a read error, since a much larger clone differs from it by one base. The chain joins TRBV6-6 to TRBJ2-5; TRBD2 agrees at 16 bases. The V gene's germline CDR1 is MNHNY and CDR2 SVGAGI (reference sequence). The ends lost 6 bases at V and 5 bases at J; junction bases unmatched: 15. The CDR3 consists of 19 residues. The DNA for the CDR3 is TGTGCCAGCAGAGCGGGGGGACTAGCGGGAGGGCCGAGAACGGAGACCCAGTACTTC. This sequence encodes CASRAGGLAGGPRTETQYF.

DNA for the CDR3: TGTGCCAGCAGCGCGCAAGGAAGCACAGATACGCAGTATTTT. Translated: CASSAQGSTDTQYF. V is TRBV9 and J is TRBJ2-3; no reliable D call. Germline loops: CDR1 SGDLS, CDR2 YYNGEE. V gave up 3 bases and J gave up 0 bases, with 8 bases separating them. The CDR3 sequence is 14 residues long. Drawing the rest from reference TRBV9 and TRBJ2-3, the complete variable domain is DSGVTQTPKHLITATGQRVTLRCSPRSGDLSVYWYQQSLDQGLQFLIQYYNGEERAKGNILERFSAQQFPDLHSELNLSSLELGDSALYFCASSAQGSTDTQYFGPGTRLTVL.

At least ten counts were recorded for this clonotype. V and J are TRBV7-3 and TRBJ2-1, with no clear D. Trimming removed 5 bases at V and 0 bases at J, with 11 bases between. This CDR3 contains 15 residues. Germline V gene sequence: CDR1 SGHTA, CDR2 FQGTGA. DNA of the CDR3: TGTGCCAGCAGCCGAACTTATAGCTCCTACAATGAGCAGTTCTTC. It codes for CASSRTYSSYNEQFF.

This clonotype has a count of ten or more. The CDR3 sequence: CASSLVPGTSYNSPLHF. CDR3 bases: TGTGCCAGCAGCTTAGTGCCAGGGACCTCCTATAATTCACCCCTCCACTTT. The chain carries TRBV7-9 and TRBJ1-6; a possible D gene is TRBD1 (5 bases). CDR1 SEHNR and CDR2 FQNEAQ come from the germline V gene (reference sequence). V lost 1 base and J lost 0, with 10 bases in between. The CDR3 consists of 17 residues.

Many counts were recorded for this clonotype. The chain combines TRBV5-1 with TRBJ2-1, with 10 positions matching TRBD2. CDR3 length: 15 residues. The V and J ends lost 4 bases and 8 bases, in that order; junction bases with no gene match: 9. Germline V CDR1 and CDR2: SGHRS, YFSETQ. The CDR3 DNA sequence: TGCGCCAGCAGCCTTCGAACCCTAGCGGGGGATGAGCAGTTCTTC. Translation: CASSLRTLAGDEQFF.

This rearrangement joins TRBV28 to TRBJ1-2; TRBD1 might be the D (5 bases). CDR1 is MDHEN and CDR2 is SYDVKM in the germline V gene. This CDR3 is built from 11 residues. CDR3 loop: CTTLRDYGYTF. In DNA form, the CDR3 reads TGTACCACCCTCAGGGACTATGGCTACACCTTC.

This clonotype was seen repeatedly, ten times or more. This chain joins TRBV4-2 and TRBJ1-3; TRBD1 aligns across 7 bases. The V gene's germline CDR1 is LGHNA and CDR2 YNFKEQ. The CDR3 runs to 14 residues. V shed 4 bases and J 4 bases; nucleotides not matched to a gene: 4. The CDR3 nucleotides read TGTGCCAGCAGCCGAGCGGGACAGGGAAACACCATATATTTT. Translated, it gives CASSRAGQGNTIYF.

Notes on this clonotype: Being one base from a much bigger clone, this may be a read error. The chain carries TRBV20-1 and TRBJ1-5; 8 positions agree with TRBD1. CDR1 is DFQATT, CDR2 SNEGSKA, per germline (reference sequence). The CDR3 length is 14 residues. With 1 base clipped from V and 3 bases from J, the junction kept 2 bases outside the gene matches. CDR3 DNA sequence: TGCAGTGCTAGAGCAGGGGGCCCCAATCAGCCCCAGCATTTT. It is translated as CSARAGGPNQPQHF.

Worth noting for this clonotype: One end of the junction fails to match germline, which may point to a read error. CDR3 nucleotide sequence: TGCAGTACTAGAGAGGACGGCAAATATAGCAATCAGCCCCAGCACTTT. It specifies CSTREDGKYSNQPQHF. The V gene is TRBV20-1, the J gene TRBJ1-5, with no clear D. The CDR3 loop spans 16 amino acids. Germline V gene lookup returns CDR1 DFQATT and CDR2 SNEGSKA (reference sequence).

This sequence joins TRBV28 and TRBJ2-3; maybe TRBD1 (7 bases). CDR1 is MDHEN and CDR2 is SYDVKM in the germline V gene. V shed 6 bases and J shed 0 bases, with 16 bases lying between them. CDR3 length equals 16 residues. DNA for the CDR3: TGTGCCAGCAGGTCCCAGGGGGGAGGTAGCACAGATACGCAGTATTTT. It is translated as CASRSQGGGSTDTQYF.

This clonotype has more than one count but fewer than ten. Germline is not matched at one junction end, which may reflect a read error. The V gene is TRBV5-1, the J gene TRBJ2-1; 10 bases fit TRBD1. Germline V lookup: CDR1 SGHRS, CDR2 YFSETQ. The CDR3 is made up of 14 amino acids. The CDR3 DNA reads TGCGTCAGCAGCCCCGGGACAGGGGACAATGAGCAGTTCTTC. Its protein is CVSSPGTGDNEQFF.

V and J are TRBV28 and TRBJ2-7; 12 bases are a match to TRBD2. Germline lookup yields CDR1 MDHEN and CDR2 SYDVKM. The ends lost 4 bases at V and 3 bases at J; junction bases unmatched: 7. The CDR3 has 16 amino acids. The DNA of the CDR3 is TGTGCCAGCAGTTCCTCCGGACTAGCGGGGATCTACGAGCAGTACTTC. As protein: CASSSSGLAGIYEQYF.

Only a few counts were recorded for this clonotype. The CDR3 here is CASSKVTASYNEQFF. CDR3 nucleotides: TGTGCCAGCAGTAAGGTGACCGCCTCCTACAATGAGCAGTTCTTC. This chain connects TRBV28 to TRBJ2-1; D remains ambiguous. This CDR3 is 15 amino acids long. In germline, CDR1 is MDHEN, CDR2 SYDVKM. Trimming removed 5 bases from V and 0 bases from J, with 11 bases in between.

This clonotype was found once. This may arise from a read error, as a much more abundant clone is one base away. This chain links TRBV3-1 with TRBJ2-1; D is perhaps TRBD1 (6 bases). CDR1 is LGHDT, CDR2 YNNKEL, per germline (reference sequence). Between the trimmed V and J ends, which lost 4 bases and 12 bases, there was a span of 13 bases. CDR3 length: 12 residues. CDR3 loop: CASSPTGLRQFF. In DNA form, the CDR3 reads TGTGCCAGCAGCCCAACAGGGCTTAGGCAGTTCTTC.

This clonotype was picked up many times. The J gene is TRBJ1-4, the V gene TRBV7-2; D is perhaps TRBD1 (6 bases). Looked up from germline, CDR1 is SGHTA and CDR2 is FQGNSA. Trimming removed 5 bases from V and 0 bases from J, with 13 bases in between. This CDR3 has 16 residues. CDR3 in amino acids: CASSRQEPATNEKLFF. In DNA, the CDR3 is TGTGCCAGCAGCCGACAGGAACCTGCAACTAATGAAAAACTGTTTTTT.

The V gene is TRBV19, the J gene TRBJ2-5; perhaps TRBD1 as D (5 bases). Trimming shortened V by 1 base and J by 3 bases, and 9 bases separated the two germline ends. This CDR3 spans 14 amino acids. The germline V gene has CDR1 LNHDA and CDR2 SQIVND (reference sequence). The CDR3 nucleotides are TGTGCCAGTAGTATAGTGGGCAGGGAAGAGACCCAGTACTTC. This translates into CASSIVGREETQYF.

Note on this clonotype: Being one base from a much bigger clone, this may be a read error. The CDR3 nucleotides are TGTGCCAGCAAGCAGTCGGGGGCCGGGGAGCTGGTTTTT. This gives the protein CASKQSGAGELVF. This chain connects TRBV7-6 to TRBJ2-2; D possibly matches TRBD1 or TRBD2 (6 bases each). CDR1 SGHVS and CDR2 FNYEAQ come from the germline V gene. This CDR3 spans 13 amino acids.

This clonotype was observed at least ten times. The genes are TRBV20-1 and TRBJ2-7; either TRBD1 or TRBD2 may fit D (5 bases each). CDR3 size: 11 residues. The ends were cut back, 3 bases at V and 7 bases at J, with 10 bases in the middle. Germline-derived CDR1 and CDR2 are DFQATT and SNEGSKA (reference sequence). Written as DNA, the CDR3 is TGCAGTGCTAGTCTGGGGGTGGAGCAGTACTTC. Protein sequence: CSASLGVEQYF.

J is TRBJ2-7 and V is TRBV28, with D tentatively TRBD1 or TRBD2 (5 bases each). The CDR3 consists of 13 residues. V was cut by 7 bases and J by 3 bases, with 13 bases left in between. Looked up from germline, CDR1 is MDHEN and CDR2 is SYDVKM. The CDR3 coding sequence is TGTGCCAGCACGTCGGGGCAGAGCTACGAGCAGTACTTC. It encodes CASTSGQSYEQYF.